The present T cell receptor beta chain was sequenced within a study of T cell responses to AZD1222 COVID-19 vaccine. Study as a whole: Investigators merged groups given second doses at roughly 4 or roughly 12 weeks. Study-wide findings and caveats: It was only after the peak T cell response that any repertoires were sampled. Donors, mostly white British, included more females; clonal diversity was possibly underestimated. The breadth and depth of Spike-specific TCRs increased once two AZD1222 doses had been given.

The protocol was immunoSEQ multiplex PCR, while the TCRdb copy is restricted to in-frame clones and leaves out a portion. The data contain 150,000 to 200,000 clones, 85% to 95% of them seen just once; the ten biggest clones take up about 3.9%. The CDR3 totals 14 residues. Germline values: CDR1 PRHDT, CDR2 FYEKMQ (reference sequence). Trimming removed 3 bases at V and 0 bases at J, with 8 bases between. On this clone itself: Antigen specificity is unknown.

Specimen: peripheral blood, collected on day 0 of AZD1222 vaccination. J is TRBJ1-1 and V is TRBV13, with D uncertain. The sequence derives from an adult in good health. Written as DNA, the CDR3 is TGTGCCAGCAGCTTTAGACCCATGAACACTGAAGCTTTCTTT. This translates into CASSFRPMNTEAFF.